This is a list of T cell receptor beta chains from one sample in a study of OX40 agonist ivuxolimab in advanced cancers. Profiling relied on immunoSEQ multiplex PCR, and the TCRdb table lists in-frame clones only, not all of them. This table has tens of thousands of clones, around four fifths appearing once. Specimen: CD4+ or CD8+ T cells sorted from blood, collected in a trial of the OX40 agonist ivuxolimab. These receptors came from an adult with an advanced solid tumor such as melanoma, head and neck, liver or kidney cancer. CDR3s include the opening cysteine and the closing phenylalanine or tryptophan. A D gene is named only where the DNA matches it firmly. The size field is filled for only some rows; it gives once, few, many or a size class.

d_gene	v_gene	abundance	j_gene	CDR3aa	CDR3nt
NA	TRBV4-3	once	TRBJ1-2	CASSPRSVGGYGYTF	TGCGCCAGCAGCCCACGATCCGTGGGGGGCTATGGCTACACCTTC
TRBD1	TRBV2	NA	TRBJ1-3	CASSPLPGGDWNTIYF	TGTGCCAGCAGTCCCCTACCAGGGGGCGATTGGAACACCATATATTTT
NA	TRBV7-8	NA	TRBJ1-6	CASSSAWVGNSYNSPLHF	TGTGCCAGCAGCTCAGCGTGGGTGGGGAACTCCTATAATTCACCCCTCCACTTT
NA	TRBV27	NA	TRBJ2-4	CASSLSGRGAKNIQYF	TGTGCCAGCAGTTTATCGGGCAGGGGAGCCAAAAACATTCAGTACTTC
NA	TRBV6-5	NA	TRBJ2-5	CASTRGIGLLETQYF	TGTGCCAGCACTCGAGGTATAGGGTTGTTGGAGACCCAGTACTTC
TRBD2	TRBV4-3	once	TRBJ2-3	CASSQDGGGSADTQYF	TGCGCCAGCAGCCAAGATGGAGGCGGGAGCGCAGATACGCAGTATTTT
TRBD2	TRBV9	NA	TRBJ2-3	CASSEAPSGEGTDTQYF	TGTGCCAGCAGCGAGGCCCCTAGCGGGGAGGGGACAGATACGCAGTATTTT
NA	TRBV19	NA	TRBJ1-6	CASSIAGLDSPLHF	TGTGCCAGTAGTATAGCAGGGCTTGATTCACCCCTCCACTTT
NA	TRBV5-6	NA	TRBJ1-3	CASITWAARSGNTIYF	TGTGCCAGCATAACATGGGCGGCTCGCTCTGGAAACACCATATATTTT
TRBD2	TRBV2	NA	TRBJ2-1	CASRPGTSRENEQFF	TGTGCCAGCCGGCCCGGGACTAGTCGAGAGAATGAGCAGTTCTTC
NA	TRBV7-2	few	TRBJ1-1	CASSLVGGPMNTEAFF	TGTGCCAGCAGCTTAGTCGGAGGGCCCATGAACACTGAAGCTTTCTTT
NA	TRBV6-1	NA	TRBJ1-3	CASSEKGYTIYF	TGTGCCAGCAGTGAAAAGGGTTACACCATATATTTT
TRBD1	TRBV7-3	NA	TRBJ1-1	CASSQDRGAEAFF	TGTGCCAGCAGCCAGGACAGGGGCGCTGAAGCTTTCTTT
NA	TRBV28	NA	TRBJ2-3	CASSFSGADTQYF	TGTGCCAGCAGTTTCTCGGGGGCAGATACGCAGTATTTT
NA	TRBV7-2	NA	TRBJ2-2	CASSLRGQYSTGELFF	TGTGCCAGCAGCTTAAGAGGACAGTATAGCACCGGGGAGCTGTTTTTT
NA	TRBV4-3	NA	TRBJ1-1	CASSQEGGVMNTEAFF	TGCGCCAGCAGCCAAGAGGGTGGGGTTATGAACACTGAAGCTTTCTTT
NA	TRBV27	NA	TRBJ2-1	CASSQQGSYNEQFF	TGTGCCAGCAGCCAGCAGGGCTCCTACAATGAGCAGTTCTTC
TRBD1	TRBV14	NA	TRBJ1-5	CASSQGTGVQPQHF	TGTGCCAGCAGCCAAGGGACAGGGGTACAGCCCCAGCATTTT
TRBD1	TRBV6-6	NA	TRBJ2-2	CASSYHDRGTGELFF	TGTGCCAGCAGTTACCACGACAGGGGCACCGGGGAGCTGTTTTTT
TRBD2	TRBV6-1	NA	TRBJ2-3	CASSEASGVSTDTQYF	TGTGCCAGCAGTGAGGCCAGCGGGGTAAGCACAGATACGCAGTATTTT
TRBD2	TRBV5-1	NA	TRBJ2-3	CASSAEGRGGADTQYF	TGCGCCAGCAGCGCCGAGGGGCGGGGGGGCGCAGATACGCAGTATTTT
NA	TRBV6-6	NA	TRBJ2-1	CAITSDAYNEQFF	TGTGCCATTACGTCGGACGCATACAATGAGCAGTTCTTC
NA	TRBV5-1	NA	TRBJ1-3	CASADTSRGNTIYF	TGCGCCAGCGCCGATACGTCCCGAGGAAACACCATATATTTT
NA	TRBV19	few	TRBJ1-2	CASRRAADQVNYGYTF	TGTGCCAGTAGACGGGCAGCCGACCAAGTGAACTATGGCTACACCTTC
NA	TRBV7-3	NA	TRBJ2-2	CASSLMGTYANTGELFF	TGTGCCAGCAGCTTAATGGGGACCTACGCGAACACCGGGGAGCTGTTTTTT
NA	TRBV21-1	NA	TRBJ1-5	CASSKGQGHPDSNQPQHF	TGTGCCAGCAGCAAAGGTCAGGGACACCCCGATAGCAATCAGCCCCAGCATTTT
NA	TRBV7-2	NA	TRBJ2-7	CASSAPGGFSSYEQYF	TGTGCCAGCAGCGCCCCCGGCGGTTTTAGCTCCTACGAGCAGTACTTC
NA	TRBV28	NA	TRBJ2-2	CASSLSSSTGELFF	TGTGCCAGCAGTTTATCGAGCAGTACCGGGGAGCTGTTTTTT
NA	TRBV7-2	NA	TRBJ1-1	CASSLGAGRVAEAFF	TGTGCCAGCAGCTTAGGGGCAGGGCGGGTCGCTGAAGCTTTCTTT
TRBD2	TRBV7-9	NA	TRBJ2-1	CASSPGAGGSNEQFF	TGTGCCAGCAGCCCCGGGGCGGGGGGCAGCAATGAGCAGTTCTTC
NA	TRBV28	NA	TRBJ2-2	CASMETNTGELFF	TGTGCCAGCATGGAGACGAACACCGGGGAGCTGTTTTTT
NA	TRBV12-5	NA	TRBJ2-5	CASGFGTRGFTETQYF	TGTGCTAGTGGTTTCGGAACGAGGGGGTTTACAGAGACCCAGTACTTC
NA	TRBV6-5	once	TRBJ2-3	CASSRDTSTDTQYF	TGTGCCAGCAGTCGAGACACTAGCACAGATACGCAGTATTTT
NA	TRBV5-6	NA	TRBJ2-7	CASSSGRMRAYEQYF	TGTGCCAGCAGCAGCGGACGAATGCGAGCATACGAGCAGTACTTC
TRBD1	TRBV29-1	NA	TRBJ1-1	CSVETGGTEAFF	TGCAGCGTTGAGACAGGGGGCACTGAAGCTTTCTTT
TRBD1	TRBV5-6	NA	TRBJ2-4	CASSFAGTDIQYF	TGTGCCAGCAGCTTCGCCGGGACAGACATTCAGTACTTC
TRBD2	TRBV13	NA	TRBJ2-3	CASSHVLAGGHDTQYF	TGTGCCAGCAGCCACGTCTTAGCGGGGGGGCATGATACGCAGTATTTT
NA	TRBV7-9	NA	TRBJ1-5	CASSWRGGQPQHF	TGTGCCAGCAGCTGGAGGGGCGGTCAGCCCCAGCATTTT
NA	TRBV2	NA	TRBJ1-1	CASSVRLNTEAFF	TGTGCCAGCAGTGTCCGACTGAACACTGAAGCTTTCTTT
NA	TRBV27	NA	TRBJ2-7	CASRLTLDTPGEQYF	TGTGCCAGCAGACTAACATTAGACACTCCTGGCGAGCAGTACTTC
NA	TRBV18	NA	TRBJ2-2	CASSPRGEAGELFF	TGTGCCAGCTCACCACGGGGGGAAGCCGGGGAGCTGTTTTTT
TRBD1	TRBV28	NA	TRBJ1-1	CASSFDRVVSTEAFF	TGTGCCAGCAGCTTCGACAGGGTGGTTAGCACTGAAGCTTTCTTT
NA	TRBV7-9	NA	TRBJ2-5	CASSPGETQYF	TGTGCCAGCAGCCCGGGTGAGACCCAGTACTTC